These 9 T cell receptor beta chains share one sample of origin, sequenced in a study of technical replicates of blood from several donors. Some clones are missing from TCRdb's copy, which holds only in-frame ones; the method was immunoSEQ multiplex PCR. The sample contains around 100,000 clones, 96% of which appear only once. Material for sequencing was T cells isolated from PBMCs. All receptors come from a human donor in good health.

The chain joins TRBV20-1 to TRBJ2-7, with 8 bases lining up with TRBD2. The CDR3 consists of 11 residues. The germline V gene has CDR1 DFQATT and CDR2 SNEGSKA (reference sequence). With V trimmed by 4 bases and J by 7 bases, 3 bases remained unmatched. The CDR3 DNA follows: TGCAGTGCTACTGCTAGCGGGGAGCAGTACTTC. It is translated as CSATASGEQYF.

The chain combines TRBV27 with TRBJ2-1; D call uncertain. The CDR3 runs to 12 residues. The germline V and J ends were trimmed by 6 bases and 7 bases, with 10 bases remaining between them. Germline V gene data show CDR1 as MNHEY and CDR2 as SMNVEV (reference sequence). CDR3 sequence: CASSRWANEQFF. The CDR3 bases are TGTGCCAGCAGCCGCTGGGCAAATGAGCAGTTCTTC.

The chain uses TRBV6-1 and TRBJ2-3; maybe TRBD1 (6 bases). Trimming removed 8 bases at V and 4 bases at J, with 10 bases between. The CDR3 sequence is 12 residues long. CDR1 MNHNS and CDR2 SASEGT come from the germline V gene. CDR3: CASDQGPDTQYF. For the CDR3, the DNA is TGTGCCAGCGATCAGGGGCCAGATACGCAGTATTTT.

This chain links TRBV10-3 with TRBJ1-4; TRBD1 agrees at 9 bases. V lost 3 bases and J lost 7; bases outside the gene matches: 6. This CDR3 spans 15 amino acids. CDR1 ENHRY and CDR2 SYGVKD come from the germline V gene. The CDR3 here is CAISDLDRGPEKLFF. In DNA, the CDR3 is TGTGCCATCAGTGACCTGGACAGGGGCCCTGAAAAACTGTTTTTT.

The V gene is TRBV6-5, the J gene TRBJ2-7, with 8 nucleotides matching TRBD2. The germline V gene encodes CDR1 MNHEY and CDR2 SVGAGI. V lost 0 bases, J lost 7 bases, and 11 bases stayed unmatched. There are 16 residues in the CDR3. CDR3 region: CASSYSGSAGAGEQYF. The CDR3 region has the DNA TGTGCCAGCAGTTACTCGGGATCAGCGGGAGCAGGGGAGCAGTACTTC.

The V call is TRBV10-3, the J call TRBJ2-7; 8 bases are shared with TRBD2. CDR3 size: 14 residues. The V gene end was trimmed by 3 bases and the J gene end by 2 bases; junction bases not matched to a gene: 3. Germline-derived CDR1 and CDR2 are ENHRY and SYGVKD. CDR3 loop: CAISDTSGAYEQYF. In nucleotides, the CDR3 is TGTGCCATCAGTGATACTAGCGGAGCCTACGAGCAGTACTTC.

The chain employs TRBV19 and TRBJ1-1; 7 nucleotides line up with TRBD1. The CDR3 spans 18 residues. Germline assignment: CDR1 LNHDA and CDR2 SQIVND (reference sequence). V trimming: 6 bases; J trimming: 5 bases; junction bases outside the gene matches: 21. CDR3 nucleotide sequence: TGTGCCAGTAGCAACGGTCACAGGGGCGTTTTCTTGAGGACTGAAGCTTTCTTT. Translation gives CASSNGHRGVFLRTEAFF.

The rearrangement uses TRBV21-1 and TRBJ1-5; TRBD1, as called in the table, went unchecked against the DNA. TRBV21-1 is a recognized pseudogene. The CDR3 has 19 residues. CDR3 amino acids: CASSKHPRGRDRRNQPQHF. The CDR3 coding sequence is TGTGCCAGCAGCAAACACCCGAGGGGCCGGGACAGGCGCAATCAGCCCCAGCATTTT.

The V gene is TRBV7-9, the J gene TRBJ2-1; D may be TRBD2 (5 bases). The CDR3 consists of 13 residues. V was cut by 0 bases and J by 6 bases, with 6 bases left in between. Germline V CDR1 and CDR2: SEHNR, FQNEAQ (reference sequence). The CDR3 DNA follows: TGTGCCAGCAGCTTAGCGGGGAGCAATGAGCAGTTCTTC. This gives the protein CASSLAGSNEQFF.